This is a list of T cell receptor beta chains from one sample in a study of shared clonotypes between healthy human individuals. Using immunoSEQ multiplex PCR, the repertoire was profiled, and TCRdb retains in-frame clones only, with some absent. The profile covers 700,000 or so clones, with 72% appearing a single time and approximately 2% taken by the ten largest. Sequencing was performed on memory CD4+ T cells sorted from blood. The receptors stem from a woman in her twenties or thirties in good health. Each CDR3 is given with its conserved first and last residue. D genes are given only for firm matches. Size tells how often a clone was seen (once, few, many) or the class of an expanded clone, and some rows leave it out.

TRBD2	TRBV5-8	TRBJ2-1	once	CASSLGAGPGLGEQFF	TGTGCCAGCAGCTTAGGAGCGGGACCCGGGCTAGGTGAGCAGTTCTTC
.	TRBV9	TRBJ2-5	.	CASSASTEQETQYF	TGTGCCAGCAGCGCATCGACGGAACAAGAGACCCAGTACTTC
.	TRBV10-3	TRBJ1-3	many	CAISEPDRNTIYF	TGTGCCATCAGTGAGCCCGACAGAAACACCATATATTTT
.	TRBV6-5	TRBJ1-4	.	CASSYSRDGEKLFF	TGTGCCAGCAGTTACTCCCGGGACGGAGAAAAACTGTTTTTT
.	TRBV2	TRBJ1-1	few	CASSVRRNTEAFF	TGTGCCAGCAGTGTACGACGGAACACTGAAGCTTTCTTT
.	TRBV7-9	TRBJ2-1	.	CASSLELGRRTNEQFF	TGTGCCAGCAGCTTAGAATTGGGACGGAGGACCAATGAGCAGTTCTTC
.	TRBV21-1	TRBJ1-1	few	CASRRQGNTEAFF	TGTGCCAGCAGAAGACAGGGGAACACTGAAGCTTTCTTT
.	TRBV6-1	TRBJ1-1	few	CASYDSFTEAFF	TGTGCCAGTTACGACAGTTTCACTGAAGCTTTCTTT
.	TRBV5-3	TRBJ2-5	many	CARSLVGKETQYF	TGTGCCAGAAGCTTGGTAGGGAAAGAGACCCAGTACTTC
.	TRBV7-7	TRBJ2-5	once	CASSLREKETQYF	TGTGCCAGCAGCTTAAGGGAAAAAGAGACCCAGTACTTC
TRBD2	TRBV5-4	TRBJ2-5	.	CASSSPLAGAQETQYF	TGTGCCAGCAGCTCCCCCCTAGCGGGAGCCCAAGAGACCCAGTACTTC
.	TRBV7-9	TRBJ2-5	.	CASSLTRTSQETQYF	TGTGCCAGCAGCCTAACTCGGACATCCCAAGAGACCCAGTACTTC
TRBD2	TRBV27	TRBJ2-1	many	CASSSIAGGYNEQFF	TGTGCCAGCAGTTCTATAGCGGGAGGTTACAATGAGCAGTTCTTC
TRBD2	TRBV7-3	TRBJ2-4	.	CASSSQRGLAKNIQYF	TGTGCCAGCAGCTCACAGCGGGGGCTAGCCAAAAACATTCAGTACTTC
.	TRBV6-5	TRBJ1-5	.	CASSDDTGSGQPQHF	TGTGCCAGCAGCGACGACACAGGGTCCGGTCAGCCCCAGCATTTT
TRBD2	TRBV7-9	TRBJ2-1	.	CASSLGTSGLNEQFF	TGTGCCAGCAGCTTAGGGACTAGCGGGTTAAATGAGCAGTTCTTC
.	TRBV10-1	TRBJ2-3	.	CASSDHPGTDTQYF	TGCGCCAGCAGTGATCACCCCGGCACAGATACGCAGTATTTT
.	TRBV5-4	TRBJ1-2	.	CASSLTGRNGYTF	TGTGCCAGCAGCTTAACAGGGAGGAATGGCTACACCTTC
TRBD2	TRBV27	TRBJ2-1	.	CASTVLGTSVNEQFF	TGTGCCAGCACCGTACTCGGGACTAGCGTCAATGAGCAGTTCTTC
TRBD1	TRBV28	TRBJ1-2	.	CASSYPRQGGNGYTF	TGTGCCAGCAGTTACCCCCGACAGGGAGGTAATGGCTACACCTTC
.	TRBV5-1	TRBJ2-3	.	CASSFQMSSDTQYF	TGCGCCAGCAGCTTCCAAATGAGTTCTGATACGCAGTATTTT
TRBD2	TRBV4-1	TRBJ2-1	.	CASSQVDMGLTNNEQFF	TGCGCCAGCAGCCAAGTAGATATGGGACTAACCAACAATGAGCAGTTCTTC
.	TRBV2	TRBJ1-1	.	CASNQGSNTEAFF	TGTGCCAGCAACCAGGGATCGAACACTGAAGCTTTCTTT
TRBD1	TRBV6-5	TRBJ1-1	.	CASSPTLDREAFF	TGTGCCAGCAGCCCCACCCTGGACAGGGAAGCTTTCTTT
TRBD2	TRBV28	TRBJ2-1	.	CASSLWTSGSNNEQFF	TGTGCCAGCAGTTTGTGGACTAGCGGGTCCAACAATGAGCAGTTCTTC
.	TRBV5-4	TRBJ1-2	.	CASSLTPNSGYTF	TGTGCCAGCAGCTTGACACCTAATAGTGGCTACACCTTC
TRBD2	TRBV4-1	TRBJ2-1	.	CASSQERALAGNEQFF	TGCGCCAGCAGCCAAGAAAGGGCGCTAGCGGGAAATGAGCAGTTCTTC
TRBD1	TRBV18	TRBJ1-4	once	CASSPGTGGRNEKLFF	TGTGCCAGCTCACCCGGGACAGGTGGCAGGAATGAAAAACTGTTTTTT
TRBD2	TRBV19	TRBJ2-7	.	CATTSGKAGEQYF	TGTGCCACCACCAGCGGGAAAGCGGGGGAGCAGTACTTC
TRBD2	TRBV19	TRBJ2-7	.	CASSLVAGNSYEQYF	TGTGCCAGTAGTCTCGTAGCGGGGAACTCCTACGAGCAGTACTTC
TRBD1	TRBV5-1	TRBJ2-1	.	CASSLTGGFYNEQFF	TGCGCCAGCAGCTTGACAGGGGGCTTCTACAATGAGCAGTTCTTC
TRBD2	TRBV27	TRBJ2-1	.	CASSRTSGINEQFF	TGTGCCAGCAGTCGGACTAGCGGGATCAATGAGCAGTTCTTC
.	TRBV7-2	TRBJ2-3	.	CASSLDGGLDTQYF	TGTGCCAGCAGCTTAGATGGGGGGCTGGATACGCAGTATTTT
TRBD1	TRBV15	TRBJ2-6	few	CATSRITGAGANVLTF	TGTGCCACCAGCAGGATTACAGGGGCTGGGGCCAACGTCCTGACTTTC
.	TRBV5-1	TRBJ1-1	.	CASSFQGDTEAFF	TGCGCCAGCAGCTTTCAGGGTGACACTGAAGCTTTCTTT
.	TRBV27	TRBJ1-4	once	CASSSLGRVEKLFF	TGTGCCAGCAGTTCTCTAGGGCGGGTCGAAAAACTGTTTTTT
.	TRBV5-4	TRBJ1-1	many	CASSWWGADTEAFF	TGTGCCAGCAGCTGGTGGGGGGCGGACACTGAAGCTTTCTTT
.	TRBV7-3	TRBJ2-3	.	CASSQQRTDTQYF	TGTGCCAGCAGCCAGCAACGCACAGATACGCAGTATTTT
TRBD2	TRBV5-4	TRBJ2-5	.	CASSRREGGQETQYF	TGTGCCAGCAGCCGCCGGGAGGGTGGCCAAGAGACCCAGTACTTC
.	TRBV11-2	TRBJ2-1	.	CASRFSGTIYNEQFF	TGTGCCAGCAGATTTAGCGGAACTATCTACAATGAGCAGTTCTTC
TRBD1	TRBV28	TRBJ2-7	few	CASSSPGTGGAYEQYF	TGTGCCAGCAGTAGCCCCGGGACAGGGGGCGCGTACGAGCAGTACTTC
.	TRBV9	TRBJ2-1	.	CASSVDLGERREQFF	TGTGCCAGCAGCGTAGATCTGGGAGAGCGTCGTGAGCAGTTCTTC
.	TRBV28	TRBJ2-7	.	CASSTLGEQYF	TGTGCCAGCAGTACTCTGGGGGAGCAGTACTTC
TRBD1	TRBV5-1	TRBJ2-7	many	CASSQGTGTIEQYF	TGCGCCAGCAGCCAGGGGACAGGTACTATAGAGCAGTACTTC
.	TRBV6-1	TRBJ2-7	many	CASSPARPPYEQYF	TGTGCCAGCAGCCCGGCTCGGCCCCCCTACGAGCAGTACTTC
.	TRBV27	TRBJ1-5	.	CASRTGYSNQPQHF	TGTGCCAGCAGGACAGGTTATAGCAATCAGCCCCAGCATTTT
.	TRBV2	TRBJ2-7	.	CASSLDPPYEQYF	TGTGCCAGCAGCCTAGATCCCCCCTACGAGCAGTACTTC
.	TRBV5-5	TRBJ1-2	.	CASSLRTENYGYTF	TGTGCCAGCAGCCTAAGGACAGAGAACTATGGCTACACCTTC
TRBD2	TRBV9	TRBJ2-3	.	CASSVGLAGGSSTDTQYF	TGTGCCAGCAGCGTAGGGTTAGCGGGAGGGTCTAGCACAGATACGCAGTATTTT
.	TRBV5-1	TRBJ2-7	few	CASSAPLAGGLKEQYF	TGCGCCAGCAGCGCGCCCCTCGCCGGGGGCCTGAAGGAGCAGTACTTC
.	TRBV7-9	TRBJ2-3	.	CASGTNTDTQYF	TGTGCCAGCGGAACGAACACAGATACGCAGTATTTT
.	TRBV5-1	TRBJ1-2	.	CASTSGGSNYGYTF	TGCGCCAGCACCTCGGGGGGTTCTAACTATGGCTACACCTTC
TRBD2	TRBV7-6	TRBJ2-5	.	CASSTGGSRETQYF	TGTGCCAGCAGCACGGGCGGGAGCAGAGAGACCCAGTACTTC
.	TRBV19	TRBJ1-6	.	CASSWDLDSPLHF	TGTGCCAGTAGTTGGGACCTCGATTCACCCCTCCACTTT
.	TRBV27	TRBJ2-7	.	CASRSAAGAYYEQYF	TGTGCCAGCAGAAGCGCCGCGGGGGCATACTACGAGCAGTACTTC